The 28 T cell receptor beta chains given below trace back to one sample, sequenced in a study of T-cell reconstitution after alpha-beta-depleted transplantation in children. Preparation of the TCRbeta library used unique molecular identifiers. TCRdb re-analysed the PCR reads in MiXCR, keeping a single row per CDR3 protein. This sample has about half a million distinct CDR3 sequences, with roughly an eighth found just once. Sequencing was performed on PBMCs from the stem cell graft donor, taken from the stem cell graft. These receptors were obtained from a human donor who donated a stem cell graft to a child with combined immunodeficiency.

This clonotype came up a few times. The chain couples TRBV28 to TRBJ2-3, with D uncertain. CDR1 and CDR2 (germline): MDHEN, SYDVKM. The length of the CDR3 is 14 residues. The V and J ends lost 4 bases and 3 bases respectively, with 11 bases between them. The CDR3 loop is CASSSRAVTDTQYF. CDR3 coding DNA: TGTGCCAGCAGTTCTAGGGCGGTTACAGATACGCAGTATTTT.

This clonotype was counted many times. The chain joins TRBV27 to TRBJ2-3; D uncertain. The length of the CDR3 is 16 residues. Germline CDR1 is MNHEY and CDR2 is SMNVEV (reference sequence). Trimming took 5 bases from V and 0 from J, leaving 15 bases between them. CDR3 in DNA: TGTGCCAGCAGTCCCCCGTTTAAATTCAGCACAGATACGCAGTATTTT. It is translated as CASSPPFKFSTDTQYF.

This clonotype was observed many times. This chain uses TRBV4-3 with TRBJ2-7; TRBD1 aligns across 7 bases. With 4 bases clipped from V and 5 bases from J, the junction kept 8 bases outside the gene matches. The CDR3 totals 14 residues. Germline CDR1 and CDR2: LGHNA and YSLEER. The CDR3 spells CASSPMDRPHEQYF. The CDR3 nucleotides read TGCGCCAGCAGCCCCATGGACAGGCCGCACGAGCAGTACTTC.

This clonotype was seen repeatedly, ten times or more. CDR3 protein: CSAEGGRAAGNEQFF. CDR3 bases: TGCAGCGCCGAAGGCGGGAGGGCCGCGGGGAATGAGCAGTTCTTC. The rearrangement links TRBV29-1 to TRBJ2-1, with 9 bases lining up with TRBD2. The CDR3 length is 15 residues. Looked up from germline, CDR1 is SQVTM and CDR2 is ANQGSEA. Losses at the gene ends were 7 bases for V and 7 bases for J; bases not matched to a gene: 14.

This clonotype came up many times. The chain employs TRBV12-3 or TRBV12-4 and TRBJ2-2, with 9 bases lining up with TRBD2. V lost 2 bases and J lost 7; bases outside the gene matches: 11. CDR3 length: 17 amino acids. The CDR3 sequence: CASSLRLSGREIGELFF. The CDR3, as DNA: TGTGCCAGCAGTTTAAGGCTTAGCGGGAGAGAAATCGGGGAGCTGTTTTTT.

This clonotype was seen a few times. This rearrangement joins TRBV6-1 to TRBJ1-3, with TRBD1 identical over 12 bases. Per germline, CDR1 MNHNS and CDR2 SASEGT. The CDR3 loop spans 16 amino acids. V lost 4 bases to trimming and J lost 2 bases; unmatched junction nucleotides: 3. CDR3 sequence reads: CASSVRDRGPGNTIYF. The CDR3 DNA is TGTGCCAGCAGTGTCCGGGACAGGGGGCCTGGAAACACCATATATTTT.

This clonotype has ten or more counts. The V and J genes are TRBV5-1 and TRBJ2-3; no reliable D call. V lost 0 bases and J lost 3, with 11 bases in between. The germline CDR1 and CDR2 sequences are SGHRS and YFSETQ. The CDR3 is 15 residues long. The DNA of the CDR3 is TGCGCCAGCAGCTTGGGGGTTACTGATACAGATACGCAGTATTTT. Translated, it gives CASSLGVTDTDTQYF.

The rearrangement links TRBV12-3 or TRBV12-4 to TRBJ2-6, with D perhaps TRBD1 or TRBD2 (5 bases each). CDR3 length: 16 amino acids. Trimming pared 6 bases from V and 0 bases from J, leaving 12 bases between. The CDR3 here is CASRPGRHSGANVLTF. The CDR3 nucleotides are TGTGCCAGCAGACCGGGACGCCACTCTGGGGCCAACGTCCTGACTTTC.

The chain carries TRBV5-1 and TRBJ1-6; D possibly corresponds to TRBD1 (6 bases). V shed 0 bases and J shed 7 bases, with 14 bases lying between them. From germline, CDR1 is SGHRS and CDR2 YFSETQ. The CDR3 spans 16 residues. The CDR3: CASSLAPQGGNSPLHF. The CDR3 DNA reads TGCGCCAGCAGCTTGGCCCCACAGGGTGGAAATTCACCCCTCCACTTT.

This clonotype was detected ten times or more. The genes are TRBV4-3 and TRBJ2-2, with D tentatively TRBD2 (5 bases). Germline lookup yields CDR1 LGHNA and CDR2 YSLEER. V lost 5 bases, J lost 7 bases, and 14 bases lay in between. CDR3 length: 14 amino acids. CDR3 in DNA: TGCGCCAGCAGCAGCCGAGTAGGGAGCGGGGAGCTGTTTTTT. It codes for CASSSRVGSGELFF.

The table lists this clonotype with a few counts. CDR3 bases: TGTGCCAGCAGCCCATACCCTAGCGGGGGGGCAAATGAGCAGTTCTTC. This sequence encodes CASSPYPSGGANEQFF. The J gene is TRBJ2-1, the V gene TRBV7-6; 12 bases are shared with TRBD2. The germline gives CDR1 SGHVS, CDR2 FNYEAQ. This CDR3 is 16 amino acids long. The junction had 9 bases not matched to a gene; V was cut back by 5 bases and J by 7 bases.

This clonotype has only a few counts. This chain uses TRBV4-3 with TRBJ2-7; 9 nucleotides line up with TRBD1. The CDR3 contains 17 residues. Trimming cost V 0 bases and J 4 bases; bases outside gene matches: 10. Germline V gives CDR1 LGHNA, CDR2 YSLEER. The chain's CDR3 is CASSQDPGQGGHYEQYF. The CDR3 coding sequence is TGCGCCAGCAGCCAAGACCCGGGACAGGGAGGCCATTACGAGCAGTACTTC.

A few counts support this clonotype. This chain joins TRBV20-1 and TRBJ2-5; no clear D gene. The CDR3 loop spans 14 amino acids. Germline V CDR1 and CDR2: DFQATT, SNEGSKA (reference sequence). The germline V and J ends were trimmed by 5 bases and 1 base, with 14 bases remaining between them. The CDR3 loop reads CSAGQESSQETQYF. The CDR3 DNA is TGCAGTGCTGGCCAGGAGTCTAGCCAAGAGACCCAGTACTTC.

The chain has TRBV7-9 and TRBJ2-7; 8 nucleotides match TRBD2. J lost 5 bases, V lost 2 bases, and 14 bases had no gene match. Germline V gene data show CDR1 as SEHNR and CDR2 as FQNEAQ (reference sequence). This CDR3 region has 17 residues. CDR3: CASSLWRGGAGDDEQYF. The DNA for the CDR3 is TGTGCCAGCAGCTTATGGCGAGGGGGAGCGGGAGACGACGAGCAGTACTTC.

This clonotype showed up many times. The chain carries TRBV27 and TRBJ2-1; TRBD1 is a possible D gene (5 bases). CDR3 size: 13 residues. The germline CDR1 and CDR2 sequences are MNHEY and SMNVEV (reference sequence). The germline V and J ends were trimmed by 2 bases and 6 bases, with 8 bases remaining between them. The DNA of the CDR3 is TGTGCCAGCAGTTTAGGTAGGGGCAATGAGCAGTTCTTC. Translating gives CASSLGRGNEQFF.

The gene calls are TRBV5-6 and TRBJ2-2, with a tentative D call TRBD1 (5 bases). CDR3 length equals 15 residues. The germline V gene encodes CDR1 SGHDT and CDR2 YYEEEE. V gave up 4 bases and J gave up 4 bases, with 14 bases separating them. This chain's CDR3 is CASSRPGQGTGELFF. The CDR3 DNA sequence: TGTGCCAGCAGCCGGCCTGGGCAGGGCACCGGGGAGCTGTTTTTT.

The chain couples TRBV29-1 to TRBJ2-1; D uncertain. The germline V gene has CDR1 SQVTM and CDR2 ANQGSEA. Trimming took off 4 bases at V and 4 bases at J, with 17 bases between the two ends. The CDR3 runs to 15 residues. Written as DNA, the CDR3 is TGCAGCGTTGTATCCGGGTCCACTTCATACAATGAGCAGTTCTTC. It encodes CSVVSGSTSYNEQFF.

This clonotype was counted many times. The J gene is TRBJ2-1, the V gene TRBV29-1; 9 bases match TRBD2. CDR1 is SQVTM, CDR2 ANQGSEA, per germline. CDR3 length: 15 residues. J gave up 0 bases and V 3 bases, and 3 bases lay outside the gene matches. CDR3 region: CSVETSGSSYNEQFF. CDR3 DNA sequence: TGCAGCGTTGAGACTAGCGGCAGCTCCTACAATGAGCAGTTCTTC.

This clonotype occurred a few times. This rearrangement joins TRBV7-9 to TRBJ2-1, with TRBD1 matching over 9 bases. This CDR3 region has 16 residues. The V and J ends lost 4 bases and 0 bases, in that order; junction bases with no gene match: 4. Germline V CDR1 and CDR2: SEHNR, FQNEAQ (reference sequence). The CDR3 loop reads CASSSGTGISYNEQFF. The CDR3 coding sequence is TGTGCCAGCAGCTCCGGGACAGGGATCTCCTACAATGAGCAGTTCTTC.

There are a few counts of this clonotype. The V gene is TRBV10-3, the J gene TRBJ2-7; D is possibly TRBD2 (6 bases). Germline CDR1 is ENHRY and CDR2 is SYGVKD. Deletions cut 4 bases from V and 2 bases from J, with 12 bases between. The CDR3 is 14 amino acids. As DNA, the CDR3 is TGTGCCATCAGTGCGACGGCGGGAACCTACGAGCAGTACTTC. Protein: CAISATAGTYEQYF.

The chain couples TRBV20-1 to TRBJ2-7; possibly TRBD2 for D (6 bases). The CDR3 sequence is 14 residues long. Germline CDR1 reads DFQATT; CDR2 reads SNEGSKA (reference sequence). V was trimmed by 1 base and J by 3 bases, leaving 13 bases between them. CDR3 in amino acids: CSARGGDSLYEQYF. CDR3 nucleotide sequence: TGCAGTGCTAGAGGAGGGGACTCCCTCTACGAGCAGTACTTC.

Ten or more counts support this clonotype. DNA for the CDR3: TGTGCCACCAGTGATATACAGGGGTCCTCATACAATGAGCAGTTCTTC. Translating gives CATSDIQGSSYNEQFF. This chain joins TRBV24-1 and TRBJ2-1; TRBD1 agrees at 7 bases. This CDR3 contains 16 residues. Germline V gene sequence: CDR1 KGHDR, CDR2 SFDVKD. V lost 3 bases to trimming and J lost 4 bases; unmatched junction nucleotides: 8.

This clonotype came up a few times. The chain employs TRBV7-8 and TRBJ2-6; a possible D gene is TRBD1 (6 bases). Germline CDR1 SGHVS, CDR2 FQNEAQ. CDR3 length equals 18 residues. The V and J ends lost 8 bases and 1 base respectively, with 21 bases between them. The CDR3 spells CASLIGGKGPSGANVLTF. Written as DNA, the CDR3 is TGTGCCAGCCTCATAGGGGGAAAAGGGCCTTCTGGGGCCAACGTCCTGACTTTC.

There are many counts of this clonotype. This chain uses TRBV5-1 with TRBJ2-1, with no clear D. The length of the CDR3 is 14 residues. Trimming took 0 bases from V and 2 from J, leaving 6 bases between them. Germline V lookup: CDR1 SGHRS, CDR2 YFSETQ. CDR3 loop: CASSLGDAYNEQFF. For the CDR3, the DNA is TGCGCCAGCAGCTTGGGTGATGCCTACAATGAGCAGTTCTTC.

This clonotype was counted a few times. V usage is TRBV30 and J usage is TRBJ2-5, with 9 bases fitting TRBD1. The V gene's germline CDR1 is GTSNPN and CDR2 SVGIG (reference sequence). V shed 3 bases, J shed 4 bases, and the junction held 6 bases outside the gene matches. The CDR3 runs to 14 residues. The CDR3 bases are TGTGCCTGGAGGAAACAGGGGGCTCGAGAGACCCAGTACTTC. This translates into CAWRKQGARETQYF.

This clonotype was seen more than once but under ten times. The chain uses TRBV20-1 and TRBJ2-7, with D tentatively TRBD2 (7 bases). Trimming left V 3 bases short and J 1 base short, with 16 bases between. CDR1 is DFQATT, CDR2 SNEGSKA, per germline (reference sequence). The CDR3 length is 15 residues. CDR3 residues: CSAREMGGASYEQYF. DNA of the CDR3: TGCAGTGCTAGGGAAATGGGGGGGGCTTCCTACGAGCAGTACTTC.

This clonotype was counted many times. The chain is built from TRBV4-3 and TRBJ2-2, with 11 bases fitting TRBD2. V lost 0 bases, J lost 7 bases, and 1 base stayed unmatched. This CDR3 is built from 15 residues. Germline values: CDR1 LGHNA, CDR2 YSLEER. CDR3 DNA sequence: TGCGCCAGCAGCCAAGAAGGACTAGCGGGCGGGGAGCTGTTTTTT. This codes for CASSQEGLAGGELFF.

This chain uses TRBV20-1 with TRBJ2-7; tentative D call: TRBD2 (7 bases). The germline V gene has CDR1 DFQATT and CDR2 SNEGSKA (reference sequence). V was trimmed by 3 bases and J by 5 bases, leaving 23 bases between them. The CDR3 totals 16 residues. CDR3 nucleotide sequence: TGCAGTGCTAGTCTCGGAGGGGGGGGGCTAGGAAACGAGCAGTACTTC. Protein product: CSASLGGGGLGNEQYF.